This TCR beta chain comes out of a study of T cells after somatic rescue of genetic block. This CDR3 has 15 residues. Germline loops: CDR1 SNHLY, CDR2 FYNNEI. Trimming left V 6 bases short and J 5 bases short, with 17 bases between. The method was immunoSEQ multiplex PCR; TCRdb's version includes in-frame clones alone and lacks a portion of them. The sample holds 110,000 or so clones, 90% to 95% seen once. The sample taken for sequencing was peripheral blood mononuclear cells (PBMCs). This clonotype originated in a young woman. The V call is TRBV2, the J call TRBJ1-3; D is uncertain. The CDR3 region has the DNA TGTGCCAGCAGCCGGATTGGAGAGCATCGAAACACCATATATTTT. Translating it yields CASSRIGEHRNTIYF. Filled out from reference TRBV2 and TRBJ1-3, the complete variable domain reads EPEVTQTPSHQVTQMGQEVILRCVPISNHLYFYWYRQILGQKVEFLVSFYNNEISEKSEIFDDQFSVERPDGSNFTLKIRSTKLEDSAMYFCASSRIGEHRNTIYFGEGSWLTVV.